This T cell receptor (beta chain) came from a study of blood T cell repertoires in COVID-19. Study information: COVID-19 samples, acute and convalescent, were from the United States, Italy and Spain. Sources were T cells, B-cell-depleted T cells, or PBMCs; the material itself was cDNA or gDNA.

Germline-derived CDR1 and CDR2 are MNHNY and SVGAGI (reference sequence). The CDR3 extends over 15 amino acids. V dropped 0 bases and J dropped 4; count of bases not matched to a gene: 2. In the authors' workflow: Cell counts per sample came from amplifying reference gene primers. Using immunoSEQ multiplex PCR, the repertoire was profiled, and TCRdb retains in-frame clones only, with some absent. The DNA gave D and trimming, while V, J and clone size come from that table. The sample consists of about 64,000 clones, around nine tenths of them appearing once. This receptor was obtained from a man in his sixties or seventies with acute or convalescent COVID-19. This rearrangement joins TRBV6-6 to TRBJ2-2; 7 nucleotides align to TRBD1. Sequenced material: peripheral blood. CDR3 DNA: TGTGCCAGCAGTTACTCCGGACAGGCCACCGGGGAGCTGTTTTTT. The encoded protein is CASSYSGQATGELFF.